This T cell receptor (beta chain) was obtained from a study of T cells in localized non-small cell lung cancer. Germline loops: CDR1 SQVTM, CDR2 ANQGSEA. The CDR3 length is 13 residues. Trimming shortened V by 7 bases and J by 5 bases, and 17 bases separated the two germline ends. Study-level results: Researchers found a median around 57 of the top 100 tumor clones in adjacent lung. Uninvolved adjacent lung had more T cell clonality than any other tissue, topping tumor.

With regard to this clone: What it binds is unknown.

Method: immunoSEQ multiplex PCR; TCRdb's copy keeps in-frame clones and lacks some. This table holds over a thousand clones, about 39% found once. This rearrangement joins TRBV29-1 to TRBJ1-1, with D perhaps TRBD1 (6 bases). The clonotype comes from a woman between 40 and 69 years old with stage I lung adenocarcinoma. Here the sequenced sample was lung tumor tissue, taken before any cancer treatment. CDR3 nucleotide sequence: TGCAGCGCTCAGACAGGTTCCCAAACTGAAGCTTTCTTT. Amino acid sequence: CSAQTGSQTEAFF.